This entry lists 18 T cell receptor beta chains sequenced from one sample in a study of response to subunit inactivated influenza vaccine (dated by TCRdb to the late 2010s). Libraries were prepared through RT-PCR. TCRdb lists the instrument as Illumina HiSeq 2500. The public sequencing data were trimmed at Q25 with fastp and processed into clonotypes with MiXCR by TCRdb, which kept only in-frame beta chains. Entries that share a CDR3 protein sequence are merged under the most common genes and DNA. This sample holds about 700,000 distinct CDR3 sequences; approximately 14% were observed only once. The top ten clones comprise approximately 6.5% of the sample. This specimen consisted of PBMCs from blood, obtained less than 15 days before vaccination. These receptors all stem from a middle-aged man who received an inactivated influenza vaccine. Donor details come from another sample of the same person, matched by shared clones.

V and J are TRBV2 and TRBJ2-7; D is perhaps TRBD1 or TRBD2 (5 bases each). The V gene's germline CDR1 is SNHLY and CDR2 FYNNEI. CDR3 length: 17 amino acids. V was cut by 3 bases and J by 3 bases, with 21 bases left in between. The CDR3 coding sequence is TGTGCCAGCAGTGACACCGGGACCACGCAACTCAACTACGAGCAGTACTTC. Translated, it gives CASSDTGTTQLNYEQYF.

This clonotype was seen a handful of times. The chain links TRBV9 to TRBJ2-3, with 7 bases that match TRBD2. This CDR3 spans 13 amino acids. Germline CDR1 is SGDLS and CDR2 is YYNGEE. With 4 bases clipped from V and 5 bases from J, the junction kept 4 bases outside the gene matches. CDR3 in amino acids: CASSTAGVDTQYF. The CDR3 DNA reads as TGTGCCAGCAGCACCGCGGGAGTAGATACGCAGTATTTT.

This clonotype was recorded a few times. J is TRBJ1-1 and V is TRBV20-1; D may be TRBD1 (6 bases). Germline assignment: CDR1 DFQATT and CDR2 SNEGSKA (reference sequence). The CDR3 has 13 residues. V lost 6 bases and J 4 bases, leaving 15 bases between the germline ends. CDR3 region: CSAPRQVTTEAFF. The CDR3 DNA follows: TGCAGTGCCCCCCGACAGGTTACCACTGAAGCTTTCTTT.

The V and J genes are TRBV7-9 and TRBJ2-7; 8 bases map to TRBD1. The CDR3 extends over 16 amino acids. V lost 5 bases and J lost 2; bases outside the gene matches: 11. Germline V CDR1 and CDR2: SEHNR, FQNEAQ (reference sequence). The CDR3 bases are TGTGCCAGCAGCCAAGGGCGACAGGGGATACCCTACGAGCAGTACTTC. This encodes CASSQGRQGIPYEQYF.

The V gene is TRBV28, the J gene TRBJ2-7; the D gene is possibly TRBD2 (6 bases). This CDR3 region has 16 residues. V lost 1 base, J lost 3 bases, and 16 bases lay in between. CDR1 is MDHEN, CDR2 SYDVKM, per germline. This chain's CDR3 is CASSLFRGRAGYEQYF. CDR3 DNA sequence: TGTGCCAGCAGTTTATTTAGGGGACGAGCGGGCTACGAGCAGTACTTC. Filled out from reference TRBV28 and TRBJ2-7, the complete variable domain reads DVKVTQSSRYLVKRTGEKVFLECVQDMDHENMFWYRQDPGLGLRLIYFSYDVKMKEKGDIPEGYSVSREKKERFSLILESASTNQTSMYLCASSLFRGRAGYEQYFGPGTRLTVT.

The genes are TRBV6-1 and TRBJ2-7; 10 bases fit TRBD2. The CDR3 is 14 amino acids. After removal of 6 bases from V and 2 bases from J, the junction contained 4 bases not matched to a gene. Germline values: CDR1 MNHNS, CDR2 SASEGT. CDR3 in amino acids: CASRRTSGPYEQYF. DNA for the CDR3: TGTGCCAGCAGAAGGACTAGCGGTCCCTACGAGCAGTACTTC.

V is TRBV12-3 or TRBV12-4 and J is TRBJ2-5; TRBD1 agrees at 9 bases. This CDR3 is 17 amino acids long. V gave up 5 bases and J gave up 2 bases; unmatched junction bases: 12. CDR3 sequence (DNA): TGTGCCAGCAGTGCCTCCGGGACAGGGAGCCAACAAGAGACCCAGTACTTC. Translation: CASSASGTGSQQETQYF.

The rearrangement uses TRBV20-1 and TRBJ2-1; TRBD2 aligns across 10 bases. The CDR3 length is 18 residues. V dropped 0 bases and J dropped 8; count of bases not matched to a gene: 16. Germline-derived CDR1 and CDR2 are DFQATT and SNEGSKA (reference sequence). The CDR3 loop reads CSARDRVDSGGPGDEQFF. Written as DNA, the CDR3 is TGCAGTGCTAGAGATAGAGTTGATAGCGGGGGGCCAGGGGATGAGCAGTTCTTC.

In this sample, this clonotype turned up many times. The chain carries TRBV6-5 and TRBJ2-1, with 11 bases aligning to TRBD2. The V segment lost 6 bases and the J segment 9 bases; nucleotides outside the gene matches: 13. CDR3 length: 16 amino acids. Germline-derived CDR1 and CDR2 are MNHEY and SVGAGI. The CDR3 sequence: CASRYPSSGRKVEQFF. DNA of the CDR3: TGTGCCAGCAGATATCCATCTAGCGGGAGGAAAGTTGAGCAGTTCTTC.

The V call is TRBV6-2 or TRBV6-3, the J call TRBJ2-7, with 13 nucleotides matching TRBD2. V shed 2 bases, J shed 4 bases, and the junction held 11 bases outside the gene matches. Germline lookup yields CDR1 MNHEY and CDR2 SVGEGT. There are 18 residues in the CDR3. The CDR3 sequence is CASSYRLAGGQFSYEQYF. The CDR3 DNA reads as TGTGCCAGCAGTTACAGACTAGCGGGGGGTCAATTCTCGTACGAGCAGTACTTC.

The V gene is TRBV6-5, the J gene TRBJ2-5; 11 bases are a match to TRBD2. With 4 bases clipped from V and 6 bases from J, the junction kept 7 bases outside the gene matches. CDR1 and CDR2 from the germline V gene are MNHEY and SVGAGI. This CDR3 has 15 residues. As DNA, the CDR3 is TGTGCCAGCAGTTTCACTAGCGGGGGTTTCAAGACCCAGTACTTC. The encoded protein is CASSFTSGGFKTQYF.

The chain carries TRBV5-1 and TRBJ2-6, with D hard to call. Between the trimmed V and J ends, which lost 0 bases and 4 bases, there was a span of 8 bases. The germline V gene encodes CDR1 SGHRS and CDR2 YFSETQ. The CDR3 is made up of 15 amino acids. The CDR3 coding sequence is TGCGCCAGCAGCTTGGCCGGTGGGGGGGCCAACGTCCTGACTTTC. Its protein is CASSLAGGGANVLTF.

This clonotype was counted a few times. The chain links TRBV6-2 or TRBV6-3 to TRBJ1-5; D is ambiguous. CDR1 and CDR2 from the germline V gene are MNHEY and SVGEGT. The CDR3 totals 13 residues. Trimming left V 7 bases short and J 1 base short, with 8 bases between. The CDR3 region has the DNA TGTGCCAGCACCACCGGGAGCAATCAGCCCCAGCATTTT. Its translation is CASTTGSNQPQHF.

This clonotype was counted a few times. The rearrangement uses TRBV6-5 and TRBJ1-2; D not certain. The germline V gene encodes CDR1 MNHEY and CDR2 SVGAGI. The CDR3 loop spans 13 amino acids. V lost 2 bases to trimming and J lost 3 bases, with 7 bases between them. CDR3 DNA: TGTGCCAGCAGTTACCCGGGGTACTATGGCTACACCTTC. Its protein is CASSYPGYYGYTF.

The J gene is TRBJ2-1, the V gene TRBV11-2, with 7 bases aligning to TRBD2. In germline, CDR1 is SGHAT, CDR2 FQNNGV. V dropped 11 bases and J dropped 3; count of bases not matched to a gene: 25. The CDR3 extends over 19 amino acids. In DNA, the CDR3 is TGTGCCCTTGCTGGGGGGGGGATGACTATCATGGATGGCTACAATGAGCAGTTCTTC. Translation: CALAGGGMTIMDGYNEQFF.

J is TRBJ2-7 and V is TRBV6-2 or TRBV6-3; D remains ambiguous. This CDR3 spans 15 amino acids. The V end lost 0 bases, the J end lost 2 bases, and 11 bases lay between the germline ends. Germline values: CDR1 MNHEY, CDR2 SVGEGT. CDR3 in DNA: TGTGCCAGCAGTTACTCGGGGATTTCCACCTACGAGCAGTACTTC. Amino acids: CASSYSGISTYEQYF.

Here the CDR3 DNA reads TGTGCCAGCAGTGAATTGGGACTAGCGGGCACAGATACGCAGTATTTT. Amino acid sequence: CASSELGLAGTDTQYF. The chain couples TRBV6-1 to TRBJ2-3, with 11 bases identical to TRBD2. The CDR3 sequence is 16 residues long. CDR1 is MNHNS and CDR2 is SASEGT in the germline V gene. V lost 2 bases and J lost 1; bases outside the gene matches: 2.

V usage is TRBV12-3 or TRBV12-4 and J usage is TRBJ1-1; TRBD1 is a possible D gene (6 bases). The CDR3 is 14 residues long. Trimming took 3 bases from V and 3 from J, leaving 11 bases between them. As DNA, the CDR3 is TGTGCCAGCAGTTTCGGGGGGCGGGACACTGAAGCTTTCTTT. It yields the protein CASSFGGRDTEAFF.